The 3 T cell receptor beta chains below all came from one sample that was sequenced in a study of T-cell reconstitution after alpha-beta-depleted transplantation in children. Unique molecular identifiers were incorporated during preparation of the TCRbeta library. TCRdb called the PCR reads again in MiXCR, with one record for every CDR3 protein. The sample holds about 440,000 distinct CDR3 sequences; around 46% are singletons and the top ten take roughly a quarter. The sample in question was PBMCs, obtained before TCRalphabeta/CD19-depleted stem cell transplant. The origin of the receptors is a girl aged 2 to 10 with aplastic anemia, due to receive a stem cell transplant.

The J gene is TRBJ2-7, the V gene TRBV29-1; possibly TRBD1 for D (6 bases). This CDR3 spans 12 amino acids. V lost 6 bases and J lost 2, with 11 bases in between. Germline V gene sequence: CDR1 SQVTM, CDR2 ANQGSEA. CDR3 residues: CSVVDRTYEQYF. The DNA for the CDR3 is TGCAGCGTCGTCGACAGGACCTACGAGCAGTACTTC.

This clonotype has just a few counts. The rearrangement uses TRBV10-3 and TRBJ2-3; D gene unclear. The CDR3 spans 13 residues. The germline V gene has CDR1 ENHRY and CDR2 SYGVKD. V gave up 5 bases and J gave up 4 bases, with 10 bases separating them. The CDR3 DNA reads TGTGCCATCAGTTTTGGTGGGCCAGATACGCAGTATTTT. Encoded protein: CAISFGGPDTQYF.

This clonotype was seen more than once but under ten times. This chain links TRBV20-1 with TRBJ2-5, with 7 nucleotides matching TRBD1. The CDR3 extends over 12 amino acids. The V gene's germline CDR1 is DFQATT and CDR2 SNEGSKA (reference sequence). The J segment lost 4 bases and the V segment lost 6 bases, leaving 5 bases of the junction unmatched. In DNA form, the CDR3 reads TGCAGTGCAACCGACAGGGTAGAGACCCAGTACTTC. This sequence encodes CSATDRVETQYF.